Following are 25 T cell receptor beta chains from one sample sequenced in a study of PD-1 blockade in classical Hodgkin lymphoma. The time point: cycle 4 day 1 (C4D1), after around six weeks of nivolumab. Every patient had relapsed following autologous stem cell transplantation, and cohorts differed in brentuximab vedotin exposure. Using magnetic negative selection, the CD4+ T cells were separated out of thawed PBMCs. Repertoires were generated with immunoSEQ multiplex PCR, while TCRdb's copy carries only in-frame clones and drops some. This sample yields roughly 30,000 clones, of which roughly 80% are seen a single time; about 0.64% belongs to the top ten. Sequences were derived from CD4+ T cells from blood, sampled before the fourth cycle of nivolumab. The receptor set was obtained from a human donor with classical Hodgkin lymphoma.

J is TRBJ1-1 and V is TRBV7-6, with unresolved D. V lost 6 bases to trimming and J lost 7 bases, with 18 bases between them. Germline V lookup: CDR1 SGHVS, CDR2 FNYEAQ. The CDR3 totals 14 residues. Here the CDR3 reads CASRVTPPGGEAFF. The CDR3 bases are TGTGCCAGCAGAGTTACACCACCGGGCGGTGAAGCTTTCTTT.

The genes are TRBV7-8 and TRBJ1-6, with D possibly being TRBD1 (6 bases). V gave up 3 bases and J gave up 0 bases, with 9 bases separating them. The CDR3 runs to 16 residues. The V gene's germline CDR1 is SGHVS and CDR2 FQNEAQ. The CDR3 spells CASSFLDSSYNSPLHF. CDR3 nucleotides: TGTGCCAGCAGCTTCCTGGACAGCTCCTATAATTCACCCCTCCACTTT.

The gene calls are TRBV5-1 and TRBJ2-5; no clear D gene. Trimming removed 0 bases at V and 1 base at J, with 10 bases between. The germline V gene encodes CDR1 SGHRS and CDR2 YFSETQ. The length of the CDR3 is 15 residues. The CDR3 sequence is CASSLGGSGQETQYF. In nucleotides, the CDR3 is TGCGCCAGCAGCTTGGGGGGTTCGGGCCAAGAGACCCAGTACTTC.

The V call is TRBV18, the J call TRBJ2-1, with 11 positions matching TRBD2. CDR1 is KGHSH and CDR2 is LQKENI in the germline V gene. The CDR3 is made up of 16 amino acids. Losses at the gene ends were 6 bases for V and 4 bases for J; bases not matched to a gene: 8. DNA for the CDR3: TGTGCCAGCTCGCTAGGGACTAGCGGCTCATACAATGAGCAGTTCTTC. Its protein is CASSLGTSGSYNEQFF.

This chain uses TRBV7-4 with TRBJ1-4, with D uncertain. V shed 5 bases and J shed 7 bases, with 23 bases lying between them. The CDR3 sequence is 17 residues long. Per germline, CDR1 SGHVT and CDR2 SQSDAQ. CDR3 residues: CASSPLCCCLFGEKLFF. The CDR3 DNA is TGTGCCAGCAGCCCTCTATGCTGTTGTTTGTTTGGTGAAAAACTGTTTTTT. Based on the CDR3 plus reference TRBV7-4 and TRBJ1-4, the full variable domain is GAGVSQSPRYKVAKRGRDVALRCDSISGHVTLYWYRQTLGQGSEVLTYSQSDAQRDKSGRPSGRFSAERPERSVSTLKIQRTEQGDSAVYLCASSPLCCCLFGEKLFFGSGTQLSVL.

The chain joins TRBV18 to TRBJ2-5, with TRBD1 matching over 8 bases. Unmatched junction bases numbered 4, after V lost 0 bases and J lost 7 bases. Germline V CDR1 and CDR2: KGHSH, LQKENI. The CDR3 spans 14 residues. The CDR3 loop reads CASSPPETGVTQYF. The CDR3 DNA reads TGTGCCAGCTCACCACCGGAGACAGGGGTGACCCAGTACTTC.

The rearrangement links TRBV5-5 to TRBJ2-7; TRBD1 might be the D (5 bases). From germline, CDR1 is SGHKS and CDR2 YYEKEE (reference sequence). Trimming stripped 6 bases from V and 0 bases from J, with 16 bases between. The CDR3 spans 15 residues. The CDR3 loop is CASTPRVASSYEQYF. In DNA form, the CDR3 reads TGTGCCAGCACCCCCAGGGTGGCCAGCTCCTACGAGCAGTACTTC.

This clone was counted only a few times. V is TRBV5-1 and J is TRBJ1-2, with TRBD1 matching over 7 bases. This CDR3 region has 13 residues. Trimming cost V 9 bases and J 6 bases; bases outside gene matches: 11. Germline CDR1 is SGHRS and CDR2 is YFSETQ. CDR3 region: CATRGEPGNGYTF. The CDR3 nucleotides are TGCGCCACCAGGGGGGAACCCGGCAATGGCTACACCTTC. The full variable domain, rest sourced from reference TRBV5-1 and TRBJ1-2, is KAGVTQTPRYLIKTRGQQVTLSCSPISGHRSVSWYQQTPGQGLQFLFEYFSETQRNKGNFPGRFSGRQFSNSRSEMNVSTLELGDSALYLCATRGEPGNGYTFGSGTRLTVV.

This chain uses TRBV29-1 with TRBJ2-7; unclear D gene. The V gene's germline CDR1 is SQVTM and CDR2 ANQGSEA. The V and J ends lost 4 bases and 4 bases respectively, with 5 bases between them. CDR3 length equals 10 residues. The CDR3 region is CSVATYEQYF. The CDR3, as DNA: TGCAGCGTTGCGACGTACGAGCAGTACTTC.

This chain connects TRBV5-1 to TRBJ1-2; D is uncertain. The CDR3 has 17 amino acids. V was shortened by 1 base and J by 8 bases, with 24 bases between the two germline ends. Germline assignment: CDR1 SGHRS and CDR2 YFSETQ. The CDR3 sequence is CASSLRNWSGLGRGYTF. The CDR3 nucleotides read TGCGCCAGCAGCTTGAGGAACTGGTCAGGATTGGGTCGAGGCTACACCTTC.

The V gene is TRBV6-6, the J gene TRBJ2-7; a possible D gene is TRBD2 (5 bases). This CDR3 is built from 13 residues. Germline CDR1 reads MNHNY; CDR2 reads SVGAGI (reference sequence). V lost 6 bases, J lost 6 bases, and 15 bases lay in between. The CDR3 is CASRSRGSGEQYF. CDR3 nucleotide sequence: TGTGCCAGCAGAAGCCGAGGGAGCGGCGAGCAGTACTTC.

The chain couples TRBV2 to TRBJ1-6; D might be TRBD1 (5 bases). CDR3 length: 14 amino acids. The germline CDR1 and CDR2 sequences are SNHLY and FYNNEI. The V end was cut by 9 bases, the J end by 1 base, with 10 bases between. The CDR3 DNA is TGTGCCAGAGGAGGGGTGTCCTATAATTCACCCCTCCACTTT. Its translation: CARGGVSYNSPLHF. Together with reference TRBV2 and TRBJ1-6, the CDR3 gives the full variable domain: EPEVTQTPSHQVTQMGQEVILRCVPISNHLYFYWYRQILGQKVEFLVSFYNNEISEKSEIFDDQFSVERPDGSNFTLKIRSTKLEDSAMYFCARGGVSYNSPLHFGNGTRLTVT.

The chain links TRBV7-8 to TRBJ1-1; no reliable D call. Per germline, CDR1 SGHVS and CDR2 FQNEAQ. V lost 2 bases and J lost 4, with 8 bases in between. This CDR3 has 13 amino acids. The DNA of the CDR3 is TGTGCCAGCAGCTTACCTTATTCCACTGAAGCTTTCTTT. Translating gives CASSLPYSTEAFF.

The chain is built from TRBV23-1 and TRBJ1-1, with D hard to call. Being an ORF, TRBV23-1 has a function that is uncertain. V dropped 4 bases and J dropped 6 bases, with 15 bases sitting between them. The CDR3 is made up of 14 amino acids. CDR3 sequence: CASSPGILRPEAFF. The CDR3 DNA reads TGCGCCAGCAGTCCCGGGATCCTCCGCCCTGAAGCTTTCTTT.

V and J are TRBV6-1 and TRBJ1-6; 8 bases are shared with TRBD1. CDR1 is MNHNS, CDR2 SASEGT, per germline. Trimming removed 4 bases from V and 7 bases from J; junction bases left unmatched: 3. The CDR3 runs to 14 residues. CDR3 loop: CASSARQGNSPLHF. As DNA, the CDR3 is TGTGCCAGCAGTGCCCGACAGGGGAATTCACCCCTCCACTTT.

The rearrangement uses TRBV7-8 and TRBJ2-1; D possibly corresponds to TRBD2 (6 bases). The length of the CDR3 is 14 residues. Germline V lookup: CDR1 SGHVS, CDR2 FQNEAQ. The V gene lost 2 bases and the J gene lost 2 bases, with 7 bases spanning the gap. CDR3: CASSLRTTYNEQFF. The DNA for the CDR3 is TGTGCCAGCAGCTTAAGGACTACCTACAATGAGCAGTTCTTC.

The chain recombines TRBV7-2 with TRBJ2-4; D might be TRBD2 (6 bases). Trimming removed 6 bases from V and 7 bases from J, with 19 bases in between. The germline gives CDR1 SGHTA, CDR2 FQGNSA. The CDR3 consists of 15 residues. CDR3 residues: CASSPQVSSANIQYF. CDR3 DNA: TGTGCCAGCAGTCCCCAGGTGTCTAGCGCCAACATTCAGTACTTC.

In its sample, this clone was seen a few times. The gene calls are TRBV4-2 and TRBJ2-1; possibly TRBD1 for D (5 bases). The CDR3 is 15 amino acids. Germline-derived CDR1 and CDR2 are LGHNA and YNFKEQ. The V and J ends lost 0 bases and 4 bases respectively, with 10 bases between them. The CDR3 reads CASSQEEDSYNEQFF. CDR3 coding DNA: TGTGCCAGCAGCCAAGAGGAAGACAGTTACAATGAGCAGTTCTTC.

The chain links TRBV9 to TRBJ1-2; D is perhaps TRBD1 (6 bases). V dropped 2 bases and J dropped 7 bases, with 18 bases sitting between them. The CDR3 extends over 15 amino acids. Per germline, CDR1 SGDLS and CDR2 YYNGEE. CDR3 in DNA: TGTGCCAGCAGCGTGTTCGACAGGCCACAACCTGGCTACACCTTC. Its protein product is CASSVFDRPQPGYTF.

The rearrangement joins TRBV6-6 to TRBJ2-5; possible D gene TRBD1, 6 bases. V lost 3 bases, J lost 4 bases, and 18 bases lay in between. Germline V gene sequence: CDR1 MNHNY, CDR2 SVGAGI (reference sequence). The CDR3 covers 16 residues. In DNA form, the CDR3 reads TGTGCCAGCAGTTATGGTTCAGGGGCCTTAGGAGAGACCCAGTACTTC. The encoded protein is CASSYGSGALGETQYF.

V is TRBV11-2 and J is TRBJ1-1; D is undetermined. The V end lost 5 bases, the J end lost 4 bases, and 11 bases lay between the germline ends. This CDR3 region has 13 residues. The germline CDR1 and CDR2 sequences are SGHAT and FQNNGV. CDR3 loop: CASSAIRATEAFF. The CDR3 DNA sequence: TGTGCCAGCAGCGCGATTAGGGCCACTGAAGCTTTCTTT.

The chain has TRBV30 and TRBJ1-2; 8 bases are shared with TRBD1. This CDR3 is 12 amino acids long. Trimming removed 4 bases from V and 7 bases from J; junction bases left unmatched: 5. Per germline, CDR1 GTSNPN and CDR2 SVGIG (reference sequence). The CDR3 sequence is CAWTRTGFGYTF. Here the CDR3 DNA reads TGTGCCTGGACAAGGACAGGGTTTGGCTACACCTTC.

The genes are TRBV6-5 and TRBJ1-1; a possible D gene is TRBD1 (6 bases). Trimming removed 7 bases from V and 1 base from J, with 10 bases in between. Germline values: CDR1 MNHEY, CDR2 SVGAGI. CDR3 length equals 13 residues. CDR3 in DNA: TGTGCCAGCACCCGGGGACAGAACACTGAAGCTTTCTTT. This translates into CASTRGQNTEAFF.

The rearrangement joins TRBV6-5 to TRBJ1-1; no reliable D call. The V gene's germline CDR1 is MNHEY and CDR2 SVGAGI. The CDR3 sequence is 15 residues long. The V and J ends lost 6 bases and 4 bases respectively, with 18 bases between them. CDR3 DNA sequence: TGTGCCAGCAGCCCCGCGGGGTGGGAAGGCACTGAAGCTTTCTTT. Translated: CASSPAGWEGTEAFF.

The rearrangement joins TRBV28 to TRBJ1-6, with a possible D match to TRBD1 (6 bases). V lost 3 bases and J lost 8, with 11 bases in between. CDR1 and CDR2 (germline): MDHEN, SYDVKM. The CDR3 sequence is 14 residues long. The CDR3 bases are TGTGCCAGCAGTTTGGGGGGGCTTGATTCACCCCTCCACTTT. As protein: CASSLGGLDSPLHF.